The 27 T cell receptor beta chains below were found in one sample sequenced in a study of human T cells and chemical hapten exposure. This sample's time point: pre-sensitization, week 0. This sample's treatment: therapeutic diphenylcyclopropenone sensitization with weekly scalp DPC. TCRdb re-analysed the RACE reads in MiXCR, keeping a single row per CDR3 protein. The sample has about 250,000 distinct CDR3 sequences; roughly 7.4% are singletons. The sequencing used whole blood, collected in connection with sensitization to the hapten diphenylcyclopropenone (DPC). These receptors came from a young man with alopecia areata. Some clones in this sample may be carry-over from other donors' samples.

The chain employs TRBV5-1 and TRBJ1-2; 8 bases align to TRBD1. CDR3 length: 16 residues. V lost 0 bases, J lost 4 bases, and 8 bases stayed unmatched. Germline V gives CDR1 SGHRS, CDR2 YFSETQ. This CDR3 reads CASSLAAGGRSYGYTF. The CDR3 DNA reads as TGCGCCAGCAGCTTGGCCGCAGGGGGCAGGAGCTATGGCTACACCTTC.

This clonotype has just a few counts. This chain joins TRBV7-3 and TRBJ2-2; D is unresolved. The CDR3 spans 15 residues. Germline V gene sequence: CDR1 SGHTA, CDR2 FQGTGA. Trimming shortened V by 2 bases and J by 1 base, and 8 bases separated the two germline ends. CDR3 DNA: TGTGCCAGCAGCTTAGTAGCAGGGAACACCGGGGAGCTGTTTTTT. It specifies CASSLVAGNTGELFF. The full variable domain, rest sourced from reference TRBV7-3 and TRBJ2-2, is GAGVSQTPSNKVTEKGKYVELRCDPISGHTALYWYRQSLGQGPEFLIYFQGTGAADDSGLPNDRFFAVRPEGSVSTLKIQRTERGDSAVYLCASSLVAGNTGELFFGEGSRLTVL.

In DNA form, the CDR3 reads TGTGCCAGCAGTTTGTTACAGGGAAGTGGAGTGCCCCAAGAGACCCAGTACTTC. Amino acid sequence: CASSLLQGSGVPQETQYF. The chain uses TRBV28 and TRBJ2-5, with D perhaps matching TRBD1 (6 bases). Trimming took 3 bases from V and 1 from J, leaving 21 bases between them. The germline CDR1 and CDR2 sequences are MDHEN and SYDVKM. The CDR3 extends over 18 amino acids.

This clonotype was detected only a few times. The gene calls are TRBV10-1 and TRBJ2-3, with D unclear. V gave up 6 bases and J gave up 4 bases, with 5 bases separating them. The CDR3 totals 11 residues. Looked up from germline, CDR1 is WNHNN and CDR2 is SYGVQD (reference sequence). The CDR3 reads CASRAADTQYF. The CDR3 region has the DNA TGCGCCAGCAGGGCAGCAGATACGCAGTATTTT.

The CDR3 loop is CASSQGGAGASTDTQYF. The CDR3 coding sequence is TGCGCCAGCAGCCAAGGTGGAGCGGGGGCAAGCACAGATACGCAGTATTTT. The chain combines TRBV4-3 with TRBJ2-3, with 8 nucleotides matching TRBD2. Looked up from germline, CDR1 is LGHNA and CDR2 is YSLEER. There are 17 residues in the CDR3. Trimming cost V 1 base and J 0 bases; bases outside gene matches: 6.

The chain employs TRBV2 and TRBJ2-7; D is perhaps TRBD1 or TRBD2 (6 bases each). V lost 6 bases, J lost 1 base, and 10 bases lay in between. The CDR3 totals 13 residues. CDR1 and CDR2 from the germline V gene are SNHLY and FYNNEI. DNA of the CDR3: TGTGCCAGCAGGGGAGGACAGTCCTACGAGCAGTACTTC. This codes for CASRGGQSYEQYF.

Only a few counts were recorded for this clonotype. J is TRBJ1-2 and V is TRBV5-6; possibly TRBD1 for D (5 bases). Germline V gene data show CDR1 as SGHDT and CDR2 as YYEEEE. The length of the CDR3 is 12 residues. The germline V and J ends were trimmed by 3 bases and 8 bases, with 11 bases remaining between them. This CDR3 reads CASSSGPQGYTF. The CDR3 region has the DNA TGTGCCAGCAGCTCGGGACCCCAAGGCTACACCTTC.

This clonotype was observed a handful of times. This chain connects TRBV5-6 to TRBJ1-1; D unresolved. The CDR3 runs to 13 residues. CDR1 is SGHDT and CDR2 is YYEEEE in the germline V gene. With 3 bases removed from V and 3 bases from J, the gap between germline ends came to 9 bases. The DNA for the CDR3 is TGTGCCAGCAGCTCCTTCAGCGACACTGAAGCTTTCTTT. Translated, it gives CASSSFSDTEAFF.

The table lists this clonotype with a few counts. This chain uses TRBV7-9 with TRBJ1-5; D is possibly TRBD1 (5 bases). Trimming took off 7 bases at V and 3 bases at J, with 13 bases between the two ends. This CDR3 is built from 14 residues. Looked up from germline, CDR1 is SEHNR and CDR2 is FQNEAQ (reference sequence). CDR3 region: CASTDGHSNQPQHF. Here the CDR3 DNA reads TGTGCCAGCACTGATGGACACTCCAATCAGCCCCAGCATTTT.

CDR3: CSARKTGSSYEQYF. Written as DNA, the CDR3 is TGCAGTGCTAGAAAGACAGGGAGCTCCTACGAGCAGTACTTC. The chain carries TRBV20-1 and TRBJ2-7, with 7 positions matching TRBD1. The ends lost 2 bases at V and 0 bases at J; junction bases unmatched: 4. The CDR3 totals 14 residues. Germline V CDR1 and CDR2: DFQATT, SNEGSKA (reference sequence).

This clonotype appeared a few times. The chain is built from TRBV6-5 and TRBJ2-1; D is ambiguous. The CDR3 loop spans 12 amino acids. Germline values: CDR1 MNHEY, CDR2 SVGAGI. V lost 10 bases to trimming and J lost 6 bases, with 13 bases between them. The CDR3 protein is CATLGRPNEQFF. As DNA, the CDR3 is TGTGCCACCCTCGGACGCCCCAATGAGCAGTTCTTC.

This chain links TRBV5-1 with TRBJ2-4; 11 positions match TRBD1. This CDR3 is 16 amino acids long. Trimming at V came to 3 bases and at J to 2 bases, leaving 4 bases not matched to a gene. CDR1 and CDR2 from the germline V gene are SGHRS and YFSETQ. CDR3: CASSSRDRGSKNIQYF. The CDR3 DNA is TGCGCCAGCAGCTCCCGGGACAGGGGGTCCAAAAACATTCAGTACTTC.

This clonotype appeared a few times. The chain combines TRBV7-9 with TRBJ1-5; possible D gene TRBD1, 5 bases. With 5 bases removed from V and 3 bases from J, the gap between germline ends came to 11 bases. In germline, CDR1 is SEHNR, CDR2 FQNEAQ (reference sequence). This CDR3 comprises 14 residues. In nucleotides, the CDR3 is TGTGCCAGCAGCCGGCAGGGAGACAATCAGCCCCAGCATTTT. Protein product: CASSRQGDNQPQHF.

The V and J genes are TRBV24-1 and TRBJ1-3, with D unclear. V lost 7 bases to trimming and J lost 0 bases, with 6 bases between them. CDR1 KGHDR and CDR2 SFDVKD come from the germline V gene. This CDR3 is 13 amino acids long. The CDR3 DNA reads TGTGCCACCAGCGATATCTCTGGAAACACCATATATTTT. Translated: CATSDISGNTIYF.

The chain links TRBV5-8 to TRBJ2-3; the match to TRBD2 covers 9 bases. The length of the CDR3 is 16 residues. Germline values: CDR1 SGHTS, CDR2 YDEGEE. Unmatched junction bases numbered 9, after V lost 4 bases and J lost 3 bases. The CDR3 sequence is CASSPLAGALTDTQYF. In DNA form, the CDR3 reads TGTGCCAGCAGCCCTTTAGCGGGGGCCCTTACAGATACGCAGTATTTT.

This clonotype has a handful of counts. The rearrangement joins TRBV20-1 to TRBJ2-3; 9 bases are a match to TRBD1. Germline CDR1 reads DFQATT; CDR2 reads SNEGSKA (reference sequence). The CDR3 extends over 14 amino acids. The V and J ends lost 3 bases and 3 bases, in that order; junction bases with no gene match: 4. In nucleotides, the CDR3 is TGCAGTGCTAGCCGGGACAGGGTAACAGATACGCAGTATTTT. Amino acids: CSASRDRVTDTQYF.

This clonotype was recorded a few times. The chain carries TRBV6-2 or TRBV6-3 and TRBJ1-4; no clear D. The CDR3 spans 15 residues. Trimming took off 5 bases at V and 8 bases at J, with 18 bases between the two ends. CDR1 MNHEY and CDR2 SVGEGT come from the germline V gene. CDR3 sequence reads: CASSSSGPRTEKLFF. The CDR3 DNA reads TGTGCCAGCAGTAGTTCCGGGCCTAGAACCGAAAAACTGTTTTTT.

This clonotype occurred a few times. The chain couples TRBV2 to TRBJ1-1; weak D call: TRBD1 (6 bases). V lost 4 bases and J lost 7, with 10 bases in between. This CDR3 is 12 amino acids long. Germline CDR1 SNHLY, CDR2 FYNNEI. The CDR3 nucleotides are TGTGCCAGCAGTGGCAGGGGTGGTGAAGCTTTCTTT. It encodes CASSGRGGEAFF.

V usage is TRBV6-5 and J usage is TRBJ2-3; D is undetermined. V lost 2 bases, J lost 6 bases, and 15 bases lay in between. The CDR3 extends over 15 amino acids. CDR1 and CDR2 from the germline V gene are MNHEY and SVGAGI. This chain's CDR3 is CASSYAWEGGDTQYF. CDR3 nucleotides: TGTGCCAGCAGTTACGCCTGGGAAGGCGGTGATACGCAGTATTTT.

CDR3 in DNA: TGTGCCAGCAGCCAATTCACCGGGACTAGTCTTTACAATGAGCAGTTCTTC. Translated, it gives CASSQFTGTSLYNEQFF. The chain joins TRBV4-2 to TRBJ2-1, with TRBD2 matching over 8 bases. This CDR3 is 17 amino acids long. The J segment lost 4 bases and the V segment lost 2 bases, leaving 10 bases of the junction unmatched. CDR1 is LGHNA, CDR2 YNFKEQ, per germline.

The gene calls are TRBV7-2 and TRBJ1-1; D ambiguous. The CDR3 is 12 amino acids. The V end was cut by 2 bases, the J end by 10 bases, with 11 bases between. CDR1 SGHTA and CDR2 FQGNSA come from the germline V gene. The CDR3 reads CASSLIGQVAFF. CDR3 nucleotides: TGTGCCAGCAGCTTAATCGGGCAGGTAGCTTTCTTT.

This clonotype occurred a few times. This CDR3 is CASSVTPGEQFF. For the CDR3, the DNA is TGTGCCAGCAGCGTTACTCCCGGGGAGCAGTTCTTC. V and J are TRBV12-3 or TRBV12-4 and TRBJ2-1; unclear D gene. The CDR3 has 12 residues. V gave up 6 bases and J gave up 10 bases, with 13 bases separating them.

This clonotype appeared once. The rearrangement links TRBV12-2 to TRBJ2-2; TRBD1 is the table's D call, not checked against the DNA. TRBV12-2 is tagged as a pseudogene. The CDR3 extends over 16 amino acids. CDR3 bases: TGTGTAAGTCTTCCGGTCGGGACAACGAACACCGGGGAGCTGTTTTTT. Translation: CVSLPVGTTNTGELFF.

This clonotype showed up just a few times. The rearrangement uses TRBV6-5 and TRBJ1-2; no clear D. This CDR3 spans 16 amino acids. Trimming stripped 4 bases from V and 0 bases from J, with 15 bases between. Germline loops: CDR1 MNHEY, CDR2 SVGAGI. CDR3 protein: CASSSGRTLANYGYTF. The CDR3 DNA sequence: TGTGCCAGCAGTTCCGGACGGACCCTAGCTAACTATGGCTACACCTTC.

This clonotype was detected only a few times. CDR3 DNA: TGCAGCGTTGTACCATTGGGAGAGACCCAGTACTTC. Protein: CSVVPLGETQYF. The rearrangement joins TRBV29-1 to TRBJ2-5; D is unresolved. V shed 4 bases and J shed 4 bases, with 10 bases lying between them. The CDR3 is 12 residues long. Germline lookup yields CDR1 SQVTM and CDR2 ANQGSEA.

This clonotype was recorded a few times. This rearrangement joins TRBV29-1 to TRBJ2-5, with TRBD2 identical over 9 bases. The CDR3 totals 14 residues. Germline loops: CDR1 SQVTM, CDR2 ANQGSEA. Trimming at V came to 5 bases and at J to 7 bases, leaving 11 bases not matched to a gene. This CDR3 reads CSVLAGAGAGTQYF. The CDR3 DNA sequence: TGCAGCGTTTTAGCGGGAGCGGGAGCGGGGACCCAGTACTTC.

In this sample, this clonotype turned up a few times. CDR3 nucleotide sequence: TGTGCCAGCAGCTTAGGGACCGACTCCTACGAGCAGTACTTC. It is translated as CASSLGTDSYEQYF. The chain links TRBV7-2 to TRBJ2-7; D ambiguous. The CDR3 loop spans 14 amino acids. Trimming pared 1 base from V and 0 bases from J, leaving 7 bases between. Germline CDR1 and CDR2: SGHTA and FQGNSA.